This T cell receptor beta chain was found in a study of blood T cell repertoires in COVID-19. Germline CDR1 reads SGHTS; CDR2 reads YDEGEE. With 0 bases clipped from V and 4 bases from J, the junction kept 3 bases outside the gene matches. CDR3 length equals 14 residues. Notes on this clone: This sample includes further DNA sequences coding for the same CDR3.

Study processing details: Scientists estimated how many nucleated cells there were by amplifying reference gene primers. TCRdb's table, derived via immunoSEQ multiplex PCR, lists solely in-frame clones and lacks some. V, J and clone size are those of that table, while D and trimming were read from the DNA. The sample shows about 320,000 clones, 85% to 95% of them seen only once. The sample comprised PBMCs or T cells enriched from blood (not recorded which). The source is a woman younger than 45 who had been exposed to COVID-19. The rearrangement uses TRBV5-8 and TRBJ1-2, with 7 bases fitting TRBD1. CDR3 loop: CASSLGQGGYGYTF. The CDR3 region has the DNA TGTGCCAGCAGCTTGGGACAGGGAGGCTATGGCTACACCTTC. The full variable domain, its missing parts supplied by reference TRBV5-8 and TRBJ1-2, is EAGVTQSPTHLIKTRGQQATLRCSPISGHTSVYWYQQALGLGLQFLLWYDEGEERNRGNFPPRFSGRQFPNYSSELNVNALELEDSALYLCASSLGQGGYGYTFGSGTRLTVV.